This TCR beta chain originates from a study of blood T cell repertoires in COVID-19. V lost 2 bases to trimming and J lost 0 bases, with 9 bases between them. Germline assignment: CDR1 SGHRS and CDR2 YFSETQ. The CDR3 runs to 16 residues. Using immunoSEQ multiplex PCR, the repertoire was profiled, and TCRdb retains in-frame clones only, with some absent. Of fewer than 200,000 clones listed, 84% are singletons. This sequence was found in a woman aged 80 or older with COVID-19, enrolled during active disease. The chain couples TRBV5-1 to TRBJ2-6, with unresolved D. Sequenced sample: peripheral blood. The CDR3 nucleotides are TGCGCCAGCAGCTTCTGGGCCGGCTCTGGGGCCAACGTCCTGACTTTC. Amino acids: CASSFWAGSGANVLTF. The entire variable domain, with the rest obtained from reference TRBV5-1 and TRBJ2-6, is as follows: KAGVTQTPRYLIKTRGQQVTLSCSPISGHRSVSWYQQTPGQGLQFLFEYFSETQRNKGNFPGRFSGRQFSNSRSEMNVSTLELGDSALYLCASSFWAGSGANVLTFGAGSRLTVL.